Listed below are T cell receptor beta chains from one sample, sequenced in a study of T cell repertoires in cytomegalovirus infection. TCRdb reprocessed the reads via MiXCR and lists one record per CDR3 protein. The data contain approximately 76,000 distinct CDR3 sequences, under 30% of them seen just once; the ten biggest clones take up roughly 50%. No antigen has been assigned to these receptors. The starting material was CD8+ T cells from cultured PBMCs, obtained from culture after CMV antigen stimulation. The source of these receptors is a human donor in good health (CMV status not recorded). Some clones in this sample may be carry-over from other donors' samples. CDR3s include the opening cysteine and the closing phenylalanine or tryptophan. D genes are given only for firm matches. Some rows mark clone size as missing; the rest say once, few, many or name a class of expanded clone.

V gene	clone size	J gene	D gene	CDR3 DNA	CDR3 protein
TRBV6-2/TRBV6-3	few	TRBJ1-5	NA	TGTGCCAGCAGTGAGACGGGATCCCCTAAGCATTTT	CASSETGSPKHF
TRBV20-1	few	TRBJ2-3	TRBD2	TGCAGTGCCCGCGGACTAGCGGGACCTCTTTACAGCACAGATACGCAGTATTTT	CSARGLAGPLYSTDTQYF
TRBV6-2/TRBV6-3	NA	TRBJ2-6	TRBD2	TGTGCCAGCAGTTCATGGATGACTAGCGGGAGTCCTGGGGCCAACGTCCTGACTTTC	CASSSWMTSGSPGANVLTF
TRBV29-1	NA	TRBJ1-3	NA	TGCAGCGTTGAAGAACCGAACTCTGGAAACACCATATATTTT	CSVEEPNSGNTIYF
TRBV6-1	NA	TRBJ2-5	NA	TGTGCCAGCAGTGAAGGAACGTACCAAGAGACCCAGTACTTC	CASSEGTYQETQYF
TRBV7-9	NA	TRBJ2-3	NA	TGTGCCAGCAGCTCATCGGACTTCACAGATACGCAGTATTTT	CASSSSDFTDTQYF
TRBV24-1	few	TRBJ2-3	TRBD2	TGTGCCACCAGTGATTACCTAGCGGGAAGGGCGGGCACAGATACGCAGTATTTT	CATSDYLAGRAGTDTQYF
TRBV5-4	few	TRBJ2-7	NA	TGTGCCAGCAGCTGGGACGGGACGTTCTACGAGCAGTACTTC	CASSWDGTFYEQYF
TRBV2	once	TRBJ2-7	NA	TGTGCCGGCGGGACTTCCTACGAGCAGTACTTC	CAGGTSYEQYF
TRBV11-2	NA	TRBJ2-3	NA	TGTGCCAGCAGCTTAGAGCAGGGGAGCCCCACAGATACGCAGTATTTT	CASSLEQGSPTDTQYF
TRBV5-4	few	TRBJ2-1	NA	TGTGCCAGCAGCTTGGCCTTTGGTGCGGCGGAGCAGTTCTTC	CASSLAFGAAEQFF
TRBV20-1	many	TRBJ2-2	TRBD2	TGCAGTGCTAGGCACGGGGGGGCCCCCGGGGAGCTGTTTTTT	CSARHGGAPGELFF
TRBV27	NA	TRBJ2-1	NA	TGTGCCAGCAGCCTACCGGGTCATGAGCAGTTCTTC	CASSLPGHEQFF
TRBV19	few	TRBJ2-2	TRBD2	TGTGCCGTCACGCAGGGAGGGTCCAACACCGGGGAGCTGTTTTTT	CAVTQGGSNTGELFF
TRBV7-9	many	TRBJ1-5	NA	TGTGCCAGCAGCTTAGTCGGTCAGCCCCAGCATTTT	CASSLVGQPQHF
TRBV28	few	TRBJ2-7	NA	TGTGCCAGCAGCCGGGGGATGCAGGGGGCCTACGAGCAGTACTTC	CASSRGMQGAYEQYF
TRBV7-6	many	TRBJ1-5	NA	TGTGCCAGCAGCTTAGGCAGGGGACTTAATCAGCCCCAGCATTTT	CASSLGRGLNQPQHF
TRBV14	NA	TRBJ2-1	TRBD1	TGTGCCAGCAGCCAGATGGGGACAGGTTACAATGAGCAGTTCTTC	CASSQMGTGYNEQFF
TRBV7-3	few	TRBJ2-1	TRBD1	TGTGCCAGCAGCTCCTACAGGGGAAATGAGCAGTTCTTC	CASSSYRGNEQFF
TRBV5-6	NA	TRBJ1-2	TRBD1	TGTGCCAGCAGCTTGTCAGGACAGGGGGCTCGGAACTATGGCTACACCTTC	CASSLSGQGARNYGYTF
TRBV5-4	NA	TRBJ2-1	TRBD2	TGTGCCAGCAGCTTGGATAGCGGGGGGGCCTCGTCGGGTGAGCAGTTCTTC	CASSLDSGGASSGEQFF
TRBV5-5	NA	TRBJ1-1	NA	TGTGCCAGCAGCTACCAGGGTTCTGAAGCTTTCTTT	CASSYQGSEAFF
TRBV9	few	TRBJ2-1	TRBD2	TGTGCCAGCAGCGTAGCTGGACTAGCGGGGGTCGATGAGCAGTTCTTC	CASSVAGLAGVDEQFF
TRBV28	NA	TRBJ2-5	TRBD2	TGTGCCAGCAGAGCTGGGGGGGAGTACCAAGAGACCCAGTACTTC	CASRAGGEYQETQYF
TRBV6-1	few	TRBJ1-6	NA	TGTGCCAGCAGTGAGAACAGGCGACCTTCTAATTCACCCCTCCACTTT	CASSENRRPSNSPLHF
TRBV6-2/TRBV6-3	NA	TRBJ2-2	NA	TGTGCCAGCAGTTACAACAGAGTAAACACCGGGGAGCTGTTTTTT	CASSYNRVNTGELFF
TRBV27	NA	TRBJ2-7	NA	TGTGCCAGCAGTTCAGCCTACGAGCAGTACTTC	CASSSAYEQYF